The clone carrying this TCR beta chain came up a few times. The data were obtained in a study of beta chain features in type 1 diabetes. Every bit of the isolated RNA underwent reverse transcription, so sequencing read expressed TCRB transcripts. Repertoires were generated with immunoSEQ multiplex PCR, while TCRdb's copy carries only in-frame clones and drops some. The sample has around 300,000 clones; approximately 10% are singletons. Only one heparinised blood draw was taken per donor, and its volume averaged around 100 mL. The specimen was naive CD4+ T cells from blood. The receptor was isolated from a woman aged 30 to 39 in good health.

The DNA of the CDR3 is TGTGCCAGCAGTGACTCTATACAGGGTTTCTATGGCTACACCTTC. This translates into CASSDSIQGFYGYTF. The chain carries TRBV25-1 and TRBJ1-2; D is possibly TRBD1 (6 bases). The CDR3 loop spans 15 amino acids. V shed 3 bases and J shed 4 bases, with 15 bases lying between them. Germline V gene data show CDR1 as MGHDK and CDR2 as SYGVNS.